The 20 T cell receptor beta chains reported below all come from one sample, sequenced in a study of T-cell memory formation after mild COVID-19. TCRdb independently ran MiXCR on the 5' RACE reads; one entry per CDR3 protein. The repertoire consists of 270,000 or so distinct CDR3 sequences, with about a sixth occurring once and the leading ten covering more than 20%. Input material: PBMCs or a T cell subset sorted from them (not recorded which). These receptors came from a man between 18 and 29 years old who had mild COVID-19 (a few samples of this study predate the infection). Cell type and time point are not known.

This clonotype was counted between two and nine times. The chain carries TRBV5-5 and TRBJ1-5; 7 positions match TRBD1. This CDR3 contains 14 residues. After removal of 3 bases from V and 7 bases from J, the junction contained 7 bases not matched to a gene. Germline CDR1 and CDR2: SGHKS and YYEKEE (reference sequence). The CDR3 nucleotides read TGTGCCAGCAGCTCCAGAGAGGGGGCGCAGCCCCAGCATTTT. Translated: CASSSREGAQPQHF.

In its sample, this clonotype was seen a few times. The chain uses TRBV18 and TRBJ1-5, with unresolved D. The CDR3 has 14 residues. V lost 1 base, J lost 0 bases, and 4 bases lay in between. Germline V lookup: CDR1 KGHSH, CDR2 LQKENI. The DNA of the CDR3 is TGTGCCAGCTCACCACGAGATAGCAATCAGCCCCAGCATTTT. Protein product: CASSPRDSNQPQHF.

This clonotype was counted a single time. The CDR3 nucleotides are TGTGCCAGCAGTTGTCCGGGACAGGGGGAAGAAGAGACCCAGTACTTC. Its translation: CASSCPGQGEEETQYF. The chain uses TRBV6-5 and TRBJ2-5; 11 bases are a match to TRBD1. This CDR3 is built from 16 residues. From germline, CDR1 is MNHEY and CDR2 SVGAGI. J was trimmed by 3 bases and V by 4 bases; bases with no gene match: 7.

The rearrangement links TRBV12-3 or TRBV12-4 to TRBJ1-2; the D is unclear. V was cut by 7 bases and J by 9 bases, with 18 bases left in between. CDR3 length: 13 amino acids. The CDR3 protein is CASTLEISASYTF. The CDR3 bases are TGTGCCAGCACCCTAGAGATTTCTGCGAGCTACACCTTC.

The rearrangement links TRBV5-1 to TRBJ2-1; no reliable D call. CDR1 SGHRS and CDR2 YFSETQ come from the germline V gene. The CDR3 has 19 residues. Trimming shortened V by 7 bases and J by 0 bases, and 26 bases separated the two germline ends. The DNA of the CDR3 is TGCGCCAGCTGCCCCGTGAAGGAGTTTAATTTTTTCTCCTACAATGAGCAGTTCTTC. It yields the protein CASCPVKEFNFFSYNEQFF.

The chain is built from TRBV7-2 and TRBJ2-1; the D gene is possibly TRBD2 (7 bases). CDR3 length: 16 residues. The germline CDR1 and CDR2 sequences are SGHTA and FQGNSA. Between the trimmed V and J ends, which lost 2 bases and 3 bases, there was a span of 14 bases. The CDR3 nucleotides read TGTGCCAGCAGCTTACCGGGGCGGGGGCACTACAATGAGCAGTTCTTC. This codes for CASSLPGRGHYNEQFF.

This clonotype is classed as medium-sized. The chain carries TRBV4-1 and TRBJ2-2; a possible D gene is TRBD1 (5 bases). The CDR3 spans 15 residues. Looked up from germline, CDR1 is MGHRA and CDR2 is YSYEKL. Trimming cost V 3 bases and J 5 bases, with 13 bases left between them. The CDR3 sequence is CASSQAGPRTGELFF. Here the CDR3 DNA reads TGCGCCAGCAGCCAGGCAGGGCCTCGGACCGGGGAGCTGTTTTTT.

There are a few counts of this clonotype. The chain employs TRBV20-1 and TRBJ2-5; 9 bases map to TRBD1. Losses at the gene ends were 5 bases for V and 3 bases for J; bases not matched to a gene: 10. The CDR3 loop spans 15 amino acids. CDR1 and CDR2 from the germline V gene are DFQATT and SNEGSKA (reference sequence). CDR3 amino acids: CSALIGRDREETQYF. The CDR3 DNA reads TGCAGTGCTTTGATAGGGCGGGACAGGGAAGAGACCCAGTACTTC.

The rearrangement joins TRBV2 to TRBJ2-7, with D unresolved. This CDR3 spans 13 amino acids. The V gene lost 7 bases and the J gene lost 0 bases, with 10 bases spanning the gap. Germline values: CDR1 SNHLY, CDR2 FYNNEI. CDR3 bases: TGTGCCAGCATGCCAGCTAGCTCCTACGAGCAGTACGTC. This codes for CASMPASSYEQYV.

The chain uses TRBV6-2 or TRBV6-3 and TRBJ1-2; D gene unclear. This CDR3 has 13 residues. Trimming took off 2 bases at V and 2 bases at J, with 6 bases between the two ends. CDR1 and CDR2 from the germline V gene are MNHEY and SVGEGT. CDR3 DNA sequence: TGTGCCAGCAGTTACCAGATGAACTATGGCTACACCTTC. It encodes CASSYQMNYGYTF.

Only a few counts were recorded for this clonotype. J is TRBJ2-3 and V is TRBV18; possibly TRBD2 for D (5 bases). CDR3 length: 14 amino acids. The V gene lost 3 bases and the J gene lost 8 bases, with 15 bases spanning the gap. The germline gives CDR1 KGHSH, CDR2 LQKENI. CDR3 region: CASSPPPSGGTQYF. CDR3 sequence (DNA): TGTGCCAGCTCACCCCCACCCTCCGGAGGTACGCAGTATTTT.

Ten or more counts support this clonotype. The genes are TRBV29-1 and TRBJ2-5; TRBD1 matches 11 bases. The CDR3 covers 12 residues. The V gene end was trimmed by 4 bases and the J gene end by 5 bases; junction bases not matched to a gene: 0. Per the germline V gene, CDR1 is SQVTM and CDR2 is ANQGSEA. The CDR3 sequence is CSVGTGGETQYF. The CDR3 nucleotides are TGCAGCGTTGGGACAGGGGGCGAGACCCAGTACTTC.

The J gene is TRBJ1-4, the V gene TRBV4-3; 9 bases align to TRBD1. J gave up 4 bases and V 4 bases, and 4 bases lay outside the gene matches. Germline V lookup: CDR1 LGHNA, CDR2 YSLEER. The CDR3 is 15 amino acids. The CDR3 spells CASSLQGAHNEKLFF. Here the CDR3 DNA reads TGCGCCAGCAGCCTACAGGGGGCTCATAATGAAAAACTGTTTTTT.

Notes on this clonotype: At one end, the junction sequence differs from germline, possibly due to a read error. The CDR3 loop reads CDSSRTKGAGVQNTQYF. CDR3 DNA: TGTGACAGCAGCCGGACGAAGGGGGCGGGGGTTCAAAATACGCAGTATTTT. The chain has TRBV4-2 and TRBJ2-3, with D tentatively TRBD1 or TRBD2 (7 bases each). The CDR3 runs 17 residues. Germline CDR1 is LGHNA and CDR2 is YNFKEQ.

In its sample, this clonotype was seen a few times. The chain uses TRBV28 and TRBJ2-5; 8 nucleotides match TRBD2. Germline trimming cut 7 bases from V and 5 bases from J; bases unmatched to any gene: 12. This CDR3 has 15 amino acids. Germline V lookup: CDR1 MDHEN, CDR2 SYDVKM. The CDR3: CASKNPGTRSETQYF. The CDR3 nucleotides read TGTGCCAGCAAAAATCCCGGGACTAGGTCCGAGACCCAGTACTTC.

This clonotype occurred a few times. This chain uses TRBV5-1 with TRBJ1-1, with TRBD1 as a possible D gene (5 bases). The V end was cut by 4 bases, the J end by 3 bases, with 16 bases between. Germline CDR1 is SGHRS and CDR2 is YFSETQ. The CDR3 totals 15 residues. CDR3 sequence (DNA): TGCGCCAGCAGCCCGACCGACAGCGGGGACACTGAAGCTTTCTTT. It codes for CASSPTDSGDTEAFF.

This clonotype turned up a few times. V and J are TRBV6-2 or TRBV6-3 and TRBJ2-7; D is possibly TRBD1 (6 bases). CDR1 and CDR2 (germline): MNHEY, SVGEGT. The V end was cut by 2 bases, the J end by 3 bases, with 14 bases between. CDR3 length: 15 residues. CDR3 sequence (DNA): TGTGCCAGCAGTTACCCCTCGAAGACAGGCTACGAGCAGTACTTC. Protein sequence: CASSYPSKTGYEQYF.

Only a few counts were recorded for this clonotype. The V gene is TRBV5-1, the J gene TRBJ1-1; D might be TRBD1 (6 bases). The CDR3 sequence is 14 residues long. CDR1 and CDR2 (germline): SGHRS, YFSETQ. V lost 0 bases to trimming and J lost 3 bases, with 9 bases between them. The CDR3 sequence is CASSLERQDTEAFF. CDR3 DNA sequence: TGCGCCAGCAGCTTGGAGCGACAGGACACTGAAGCTTTCTTT.

Notes on this clonotype: This may arise from a read error, as a much more abundant clone is one base away. The V and J genes are TRBV6-5 and TRBJ2-2, with D perhaps matching TRBD1 or TRBD2 (5 bases each). The CDR3 consists of 15 residues. The germline V gene encodes CDR1 MNHEY and CDR2 SVGAGI. The CDR3 DNA reads as TGTGCCAGCAGTTACGATGGGGGTCCCGCCGGGGAGCTGTATTTT. Its protein is CASSYDGGPAGELYF.

In its sample, this clonotype was seen a few times. The chain links TRBV4-2 to TRBJ2-5; no clear D gene. CDR3 size: 15 residues. Trimming cost V 0 bases and J 1 base, with 9 bases left between them. Germline-derived CDR1 and CDR2 are LGHNA and YNFKEQ. CDR3 residues: CASSQESAAQETQYF. The CDR3 region has the DNA TGTGCCAGCAGCCAAGAGTCGGCGGCCCAAGAGACCCAGTACTTC.